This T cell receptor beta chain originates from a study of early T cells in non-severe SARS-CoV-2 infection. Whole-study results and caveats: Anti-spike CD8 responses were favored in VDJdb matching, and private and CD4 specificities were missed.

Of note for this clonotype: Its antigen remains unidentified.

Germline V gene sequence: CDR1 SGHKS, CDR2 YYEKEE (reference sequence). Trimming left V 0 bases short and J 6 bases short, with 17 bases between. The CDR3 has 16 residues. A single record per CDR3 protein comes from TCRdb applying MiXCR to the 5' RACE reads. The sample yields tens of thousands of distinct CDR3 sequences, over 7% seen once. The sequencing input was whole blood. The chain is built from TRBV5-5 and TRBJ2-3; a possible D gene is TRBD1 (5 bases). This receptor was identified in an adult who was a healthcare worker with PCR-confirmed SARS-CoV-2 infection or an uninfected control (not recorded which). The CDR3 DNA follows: TGTGCCAGCAGCTTGGCCTCAAGGGGAAGTGGGGATACGCAGTATTTT. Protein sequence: CASSLASRGSGDTQYF.